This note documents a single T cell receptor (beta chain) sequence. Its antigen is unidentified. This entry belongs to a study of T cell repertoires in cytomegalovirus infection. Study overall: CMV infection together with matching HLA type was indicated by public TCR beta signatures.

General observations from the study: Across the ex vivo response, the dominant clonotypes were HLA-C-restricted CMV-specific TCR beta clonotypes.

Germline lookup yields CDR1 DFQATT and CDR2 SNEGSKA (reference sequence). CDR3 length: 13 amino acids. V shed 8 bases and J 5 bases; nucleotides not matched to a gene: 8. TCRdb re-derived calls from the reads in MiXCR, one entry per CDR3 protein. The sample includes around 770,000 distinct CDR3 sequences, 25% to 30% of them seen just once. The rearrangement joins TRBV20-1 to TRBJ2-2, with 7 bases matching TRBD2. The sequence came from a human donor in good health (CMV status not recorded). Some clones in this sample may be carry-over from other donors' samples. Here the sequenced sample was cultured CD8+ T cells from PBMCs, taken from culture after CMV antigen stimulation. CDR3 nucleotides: TGCAGTACCCCCGGGACTATTACCGGGGAGCTGTTTTTT. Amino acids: CSTPGTITGELFF.